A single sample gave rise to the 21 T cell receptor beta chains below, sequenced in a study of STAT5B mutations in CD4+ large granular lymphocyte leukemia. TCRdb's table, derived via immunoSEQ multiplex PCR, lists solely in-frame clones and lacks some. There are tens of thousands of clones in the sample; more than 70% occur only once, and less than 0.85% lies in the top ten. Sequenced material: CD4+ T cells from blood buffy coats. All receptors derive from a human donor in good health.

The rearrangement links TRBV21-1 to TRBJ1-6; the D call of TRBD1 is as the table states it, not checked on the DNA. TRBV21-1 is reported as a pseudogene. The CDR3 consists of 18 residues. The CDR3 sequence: CASSKALGQGARISPLHF. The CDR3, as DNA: TGTGCCAGCAGCAAAGCGCTCGGACAGGGGGCACGAATTTCACCCCTCCACTTT.

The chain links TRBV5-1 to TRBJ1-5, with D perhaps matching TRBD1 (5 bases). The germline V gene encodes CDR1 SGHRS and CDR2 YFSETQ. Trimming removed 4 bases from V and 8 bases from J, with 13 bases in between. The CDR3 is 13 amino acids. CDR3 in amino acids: CASSRKIGEPQHF. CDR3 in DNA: TGCGCCAGCAGCCGGAAAATAGGGGAGCCCCAGCATTTT.

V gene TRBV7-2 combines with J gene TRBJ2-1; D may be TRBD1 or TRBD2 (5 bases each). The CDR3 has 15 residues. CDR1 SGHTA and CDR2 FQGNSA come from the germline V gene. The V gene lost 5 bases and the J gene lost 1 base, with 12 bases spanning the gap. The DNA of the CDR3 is TGTGCCAGCAGCCCCACTAGGGGTTCCTACAATGAGCAGTTCTTC. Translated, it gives CASSPTRGSYNEQFF. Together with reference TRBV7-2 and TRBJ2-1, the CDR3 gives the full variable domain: GAGVSQSPSNKVTEKGKDVELRCDPISGHTALYWYRQSLGQGLEFLIYFQGNSAPDKSGLPSDRFSAERTGGSVSTLTIQRTQQEDSAVYLCASSPTRGSYNEQFFGPGTRLTVL.

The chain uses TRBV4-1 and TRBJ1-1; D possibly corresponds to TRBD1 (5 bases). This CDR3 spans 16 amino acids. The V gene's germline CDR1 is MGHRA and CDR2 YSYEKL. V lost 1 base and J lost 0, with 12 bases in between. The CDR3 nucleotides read TGCGCCAGCAGCCAAGTCAGTGAGGGGATGAACACTGAAGCTTTCTTT. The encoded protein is CASSQVSEGMNTEAFF.

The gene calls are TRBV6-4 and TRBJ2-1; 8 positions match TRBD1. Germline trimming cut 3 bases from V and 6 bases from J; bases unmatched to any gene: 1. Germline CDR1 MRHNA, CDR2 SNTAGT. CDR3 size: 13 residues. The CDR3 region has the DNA TGTGCCAGCAGTGAAGACAGGGGCAATGAGCAGTTCTTC. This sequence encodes CASSEDRGNEQFF.

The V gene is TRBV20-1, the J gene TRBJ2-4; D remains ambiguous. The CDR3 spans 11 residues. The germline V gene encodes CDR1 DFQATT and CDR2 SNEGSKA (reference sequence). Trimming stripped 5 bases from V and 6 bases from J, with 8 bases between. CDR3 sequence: CSAEDLNIQYF. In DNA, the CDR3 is TGCAGTGCTGAGGACCTAAACATTCAGTACTTC.

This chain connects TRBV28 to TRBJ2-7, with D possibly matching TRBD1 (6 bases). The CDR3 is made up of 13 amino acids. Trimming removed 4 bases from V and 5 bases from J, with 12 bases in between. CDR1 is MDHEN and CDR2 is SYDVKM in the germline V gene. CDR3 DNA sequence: TGTGCCAGCAGTTCCCCCCAGGGGCACGAGCAGTACTTC. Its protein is CASSSPQGHEQYF.

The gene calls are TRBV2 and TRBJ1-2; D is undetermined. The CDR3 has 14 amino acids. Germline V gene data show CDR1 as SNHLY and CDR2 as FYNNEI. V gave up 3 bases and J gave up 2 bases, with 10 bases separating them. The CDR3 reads CASSDVGPNYGYTF. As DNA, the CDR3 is TGTGCCAGCAGTGATGTAGGACCCAACTATGGCTACACCTTC.

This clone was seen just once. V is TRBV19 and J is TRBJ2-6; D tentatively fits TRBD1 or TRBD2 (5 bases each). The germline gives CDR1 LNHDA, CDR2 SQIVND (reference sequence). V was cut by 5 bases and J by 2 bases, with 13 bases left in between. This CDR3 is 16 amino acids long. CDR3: CASSSRGVAGANVLTF. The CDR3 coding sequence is TGTGCCAGTAGTTCCCGAGGGGTGGCTGGGGCCAACGTCCTGACTTTC.

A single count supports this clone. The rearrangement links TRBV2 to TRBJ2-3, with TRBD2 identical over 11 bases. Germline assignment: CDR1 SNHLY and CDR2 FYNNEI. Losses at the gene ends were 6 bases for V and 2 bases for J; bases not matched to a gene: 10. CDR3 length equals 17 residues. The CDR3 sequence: CASSVEGLAVSTDTQYF. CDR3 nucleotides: TGTGCCAGCAGCGTAGAGGGACTAGCGGTATCCACAGATACGCAGTATTTT.

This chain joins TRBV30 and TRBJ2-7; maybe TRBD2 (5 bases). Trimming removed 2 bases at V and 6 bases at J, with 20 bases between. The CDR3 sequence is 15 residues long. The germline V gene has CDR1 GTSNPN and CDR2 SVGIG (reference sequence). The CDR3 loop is CAWSITGILSGEQYF. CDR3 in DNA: TGTGCCTGGAGTATTACCGGGATACTCTCTGGCGAGCAGTACTTC. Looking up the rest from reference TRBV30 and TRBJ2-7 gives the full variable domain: SQTIHQWPATLVQPVGSPLSLECTVEGTSNPNLYWYRQAAGRGLQLLFYSVGIGQISSEVPQNLSASRPQDRQFILSSKKLLLSDSGFYLCAWSITGILSGEQYFGPGTRLTVT.

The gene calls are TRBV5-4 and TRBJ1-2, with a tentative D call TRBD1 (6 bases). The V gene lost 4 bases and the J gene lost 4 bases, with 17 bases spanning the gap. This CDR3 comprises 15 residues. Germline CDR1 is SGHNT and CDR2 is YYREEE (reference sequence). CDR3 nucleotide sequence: TGTGCCAGCAGCCCCAGGGGCCCGGCCGGCTATGGCTACACCTTC. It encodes CASSPRGPAGYGYTF. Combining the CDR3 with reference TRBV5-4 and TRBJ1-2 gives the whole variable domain ETGVTQSPTHLIKTRGQQVTLRCSSQSGHNTVSWYQQALGQGPQFIFQYYREEENGRGNFPPRFSGLQFPNYSSELNVNALELDDSALYLCASSPRGPAGYGYTFGSGTRLTVV.

CDR3 protein: CASSLWTGSLETQYF. The CDR3 DNA reads as TGCGCCAGCAGCTTGTGGACAGGGTCATTGGAGACCCAGTACTTC. The genes are TRBV5-1 and TRBJ2-5; TRBD1 matches 8 bases. CDR1 is SGHRS, CDR2 YFSETQ, per germline. The trim removed 1 base at V and 5 bases at J, leaving 7 bases unmatched. The CDR3 covers 15 residues.

The CDR3 protein is CASSLEGGHVYGYTF. Written as DNA, the CDR3 is TGTGCCAGCAGCTTAGAGGGGGGGCACGTCTATGGCTACACCTTC. The V gene is TRBV7-9, the J gene TRBJ1-2; D possibly corresponds to TRBD1 (6 bases). Per germline, CDR1 SEHNR and CDR2 FQNEAQ (reference sequence). V was shortened by 1 base and J by 4 bases, with 13 bases between the two germline ends. The CDR3 contains 15 residues.

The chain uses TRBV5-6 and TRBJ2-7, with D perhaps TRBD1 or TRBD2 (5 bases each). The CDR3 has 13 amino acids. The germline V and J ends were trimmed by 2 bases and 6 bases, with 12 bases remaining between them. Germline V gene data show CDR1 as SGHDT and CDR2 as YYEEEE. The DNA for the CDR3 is TGTGCCAGCAGCTTTGGACAACGGGGCGAGCAGTACTTC. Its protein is CASSFGQRGEQYF.

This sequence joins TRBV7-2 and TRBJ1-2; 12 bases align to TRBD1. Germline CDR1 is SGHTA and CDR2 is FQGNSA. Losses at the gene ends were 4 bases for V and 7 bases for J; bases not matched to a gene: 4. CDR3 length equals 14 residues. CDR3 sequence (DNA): TGTGCCAGCAGCTCGCCGGGACAGGGGGCTGGCTACACCTTC. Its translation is CASSSPGQGAGYTF.

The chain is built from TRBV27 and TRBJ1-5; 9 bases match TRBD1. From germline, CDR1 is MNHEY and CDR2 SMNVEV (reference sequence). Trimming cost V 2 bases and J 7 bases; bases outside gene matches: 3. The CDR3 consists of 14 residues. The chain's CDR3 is CASSLLGQGQPQHF. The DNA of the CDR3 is TGTGCCAGCAGTTTACTCGGACAGGGGCAGCCCCAGCATTTT.

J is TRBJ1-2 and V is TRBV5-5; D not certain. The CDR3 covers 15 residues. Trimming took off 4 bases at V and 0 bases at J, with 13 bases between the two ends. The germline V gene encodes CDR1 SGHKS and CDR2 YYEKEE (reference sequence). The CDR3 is CASSLEDWANYGYTF. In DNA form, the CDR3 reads TGTGCCAGCAGCCTCGAGGACTGGGCTAACTATGGCTACACCTTC.

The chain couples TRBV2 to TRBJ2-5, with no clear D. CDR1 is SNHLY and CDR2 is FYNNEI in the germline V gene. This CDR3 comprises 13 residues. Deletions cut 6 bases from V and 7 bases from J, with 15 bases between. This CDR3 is CASSETPTGTQYF. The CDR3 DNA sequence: TGTGCCAGCAGCGAGACACCCACGGGGACCCAGTACTTC.

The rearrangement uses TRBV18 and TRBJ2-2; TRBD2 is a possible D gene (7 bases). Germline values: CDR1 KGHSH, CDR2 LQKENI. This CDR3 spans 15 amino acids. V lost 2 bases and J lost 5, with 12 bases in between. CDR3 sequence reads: CASSPAGARTGELFF. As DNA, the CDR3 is TGTGCCAGCTCACCAGCGGGGGCGAGGACCGGGGAGCTGTTTTTT.

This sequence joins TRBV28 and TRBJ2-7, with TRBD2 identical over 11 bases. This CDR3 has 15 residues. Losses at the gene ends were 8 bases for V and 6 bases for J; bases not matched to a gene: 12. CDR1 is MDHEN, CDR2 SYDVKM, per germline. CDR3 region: CASHQGNSGGGEQYF. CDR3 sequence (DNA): TGTGCCAGCCATCAAGGGAATAGCGGGGGGGGCGAGCAGTACTTC. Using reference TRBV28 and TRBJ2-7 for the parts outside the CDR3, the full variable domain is DVKVTQSSRYLVKRTGEKVFLECVQDMDHENMFWYRQDPGLGLRLIYFSYDVKMKEKGDIPEGYSVSREKKERFSLILESASTNQTSMYLCASHQGNSGGGEQYFGPGTRLTVT.